These 14 T cell receptor beta chains were all obtained from the same sample, sequenced in a study of shared clonotypes between healthy human individuals. The protocol was immunoSEQ multiplex PCR, while the TCRdb copy is restricted to in-frame clones and leaves out a portion. Among about 2.1 million clones listed, about 93% were seen once. It was CD45RO-negative cells, positively selected for CCR7, that made up naive CD8 cells, with terminally differentiated effector memory CD45RA+ cells excluded. Sequences were obtained from naive CD8+ T cells from PBMCs. The receptor set was obtained from a man between 18 and 29 years old in good health. Some clones in this sample may be carry-over from other donors' samples.

There are a few counts of this clone. The V gene is TRBV27, the J gene TRBJ1-5, with 10 bases that match TRBD1. The junction had 4 bases not matched to a gene; V was cut back by 6 bases and J by 5 bases. Germline V gives CDR1 MNHEY, CDR2 SMNVEV (reference sequence). This CDR3 is 14 amino acids long. The CDR3 DNA reads TGTGCCAGCAGGCCGACAGGGGGCTATCAGCCCCAGCATTTT. This sequence encodes CASRPTGGYQPQHF.

The chain uses TRBV13 and TRBJ2-2, with 14 bases fitting TRBD2. CDR1 PRHDT and CDR2 FYEKMQ come from the germline V gene (reference sequence). Trimming at V came to 6 bases and at J to 6 bases, leaving 9 bases not matched to a gene. This CDR3 region has 17 residues. CDR3 nucleotides: TGTGCCAGCAGACGCGGGACTAGCGGGAGTGGGGCCGGGGAGCTGTTTTTT. Protein product: CASRRGTSGSGAGELFF.

Comment on this clone: The identical CDR3 is also encoded by other nucleotide sequences in the sample. The CDR3 sequence: CSDRSDTQYF. As DNA, the CDR3 is TGCAGCGACAGATCAGATACGCAGTATTTT. The chain uses TRBV29-1 and TRBJ2-3; D is uncertain. Germline-derived CDR1 and CDR2 are SQVTM and ANQGSEA. The CDR3 contains 10 residues. Trimming cost V 7 bases and J 4 bases, with 6 bases left between them.

This chain uses TRBV12-5 with TRBJ2-7, with D maybe TRBD1 (6 bases). The V end lost 7 bases, the J end lost 2 bases, and 12 bases lay between the germline ends. This CDR3 comprises 13 residues. Germline V gene lookup returns CDR1 LGHNT and CDR2 FRNRAP. CDR3 in amino acids: CASAWDNTYEQYF. CDR3 in DNA: TGTGCTAGTGCCTGGGACAACACCTACGAGCAGTACTTC.

This clone was recorded once. The rearrangement joins TRBV30 to TRBJ2-7; D gene ambiguous. Germline values: CDR1 GTSNPN, CDR2 SVGIG (reference sequence). With 5 bases removed from V and 2 bases from J, the gap between germline ends came to 13 bases. CDR3 length: 13 amino acids. DNA of the CDR3: TGTGCCTGGGAACCGGGTCCCACCTACGAGCAGTACTTC. It codes for CAWEPGPTYEQYF. Based on the CDR3 plus reference TRBV30 and TRBJ2-7, the full variable domain is SQTIHQWPATLVQPVGSPLSLECTVEGTSNPNLYWYRQAAGRGLQLLFYSVGIGQISSEVPQNLSASRPQDRQFILSSKKLLLSDSGFYLCAWEPGPTYEQYFGPGTRLTVT.

This clone turned up a few times. The chain has TRBV21-1 and TRBJ1-3; the table gives TRBD1 as D, unverified against the DNA. TRBV21-1 constitutes a pseudogene. CDR3 size: 16 residues. The CDR3 region has the DNA TGTGCCAGCAGCCACGGACAGGGGGACTCTGGAAACACCATATATTTT. It specifies CASSHGQGDSGNTIYF.

CDR3 residues: CASSLRGRLWELFF. The CDR3 DNA reads TGTGCCAGCAGTTTGAGGGGGCGCCTGTGGGAGCTGTTTTTT. J is TRBJ2-2 and V is TRBV28; 7 nucleotides align to TRBD1. Germline-derived CDR1 and CDR2 are MDHEN and SYDVKM. The CDR3 spans 14 residues. V shed 3 bases, J shed 9 bases, and the junction held 7 bases outside the gene matches.

The chain has TRBV12-5 and TRBJ2-3; D is possibly TRBD2 (6 bases). The CDR3 is 12 amino acids. CDR1 is LGHNT and CDR2 is FRNRAP in the germline V gene. The V end was cut by 1 base, the J end by 14 bases, with 13 bases between. The CDR3 DNA follows: TGTGCTAGTGGTTTGGAGGAGGGACGGGGGTATTTT. Translation: CASGLEEGRGYF.

A word on this clone: Other nucleotide sequences from this sample produce the same CDR3. The chain uses TRBV9 and TRBJ2-7; 8 bases map to TRBD1. Germline V gene lookup returns CDR1 SGDLS and CDR2 YYNGEE. The J segment lost 2 bases and the V segment lost 2 bases, leaving 6 bases of the junction unmatched. This CDR3 is 15 amino acids long. The chain's CDR3 is CASSVFGTGTYEQYF. CDR3 nucleotide sequence: TGTGCCAGCAGCGTTTTCGGGACAGGTACCTACGAGCAGTACTTC.

This clone has a single count. The rearrangement links TRBV27 to TRBJ1-5; D is unresolved. V lost 2 bases and J lost 10, with 18 bases in between. CDR1 and CDR2 (germline): MNHEY, SMNVEV (reference sequence). The CDR3 spans 15 residues. The CDR3, as DNA: TGTGCCAGCAGTTTAAGTATAGAGGGCTTGGGCCCCCAGCATTTT. Amino acids: CASSLSIEGLGPQHF.

The chain employs TRBV28 and TRBJ2-7; 16 positions match TRBD2. Germline V gene data show CDR1 as MDHEN and CDR2 as SYDVKM. The length of the CDR3 is 17 residues. Trimming removed 6 bases from V and 0 bases from J; junction bases left unmatched: 5. The CDR3 protein is CASRGLAGGDSSYEQYF. The CDR3 region has the DNA TGTGCCAGCAGGGGACTAGCGGGGGGGGATAGCTCCTACGAGCAGTACTTC.

This clone was seen a single time. This chain joins TRBV7-9 and TRBJ2-2; D might be TRBD2 (5 bases). The CDR3 has 13 residues. Germline CDR1 reads SEHNR; CDR2 reads FQNEAQ (reference sequence). V lost 0 bases and J 8 bases, leaving 7 bases between the germline ends. The CDR3 loop is CASSLARGGELFF. The CDR3 region has the DNA TGTGCCAGCAGCTTAGCCCGAGGGGGGGAGCTGTTTTTT. Complete variable domain (other parts from reference TRBV7-9 and TRBJ2-2): DTGVSQNPRHKITKRGQNVTFRCDPISEHNRLYWYRQTLGQGPEFLTYFQNEAQLEKSRLLSDRFSAERPKGSFSTLEIQRTEQGDSAMYLCASSLARGGELFFGEGSRLTVL.

V and J are TRBV11-3 and TRBJ2-1, with a tentative D call TRBD2 (6 bases). CDR3 size: 17 residues. The ends were cut back, 1 base at V and 2 bases at J, with 15 bases in the middle. Per the germline V gene, CDR1 is SGHNT and CDR2 is YENEEA. CDR3 nucleotide sequence: TGTGCCAGCAGCTTAGGCCCAGGGCTAGCGCCCTACAATGAGCAGTTCTTC. Its translation: CASSLGPGLAPYNEQFF.

CDR3 DNA: TGTGCCAGCAACCTTCTAGCGGGAGTTTCCGAGACCCAGTACTTC. It is translated as CASNLLAGVSETQYF. The chain recombines TRBV6-5 with TRBJ2-5; TRBD2 matches at 10 bases. The CDR3 contains 15 residues. V was pared by 7 bases and J by 5 bases, with 10 bases of the junction left unmatched. Germline CDR1 and CDR2: MNHEY and SVGAGI.